This TCR beta chain is drawn from a study of cytomegalovirus exposure and HLA in healthy donors. General observations from the study: Follow-up analysis later connected one missense variant in DCLRE1C with trimming of TCR beta V- and J-genes. The classifier was said to identify cytomegalovirus status with high specificity and sensitivity.

This CDR3 has 13 amino acids. Amplification used 60 Vbeta primers and 13 Jbeta primers. Clones were sequenced by immunoSEQ multiplex PCR, and TCRdb holds only the in-frame ones, with some missing. The sample contains 130,000 or so clones, 60% to 80% of which appear only once. Regarding this clone: Its antigen remains unidentified.

The chain links TRBV12-2 to TRBJ2-7; TRBD1, the table's D call, was not compared with the DNA. TRBV12-2 represents a pseudogene. Specimen: PBMCs. The source is a man aged 45 to 65 in good health and CMV-seronegative. CDR3 nucleotide sequence: TGTGCAAGTCGCCGGGACAGTCCCTACGAGCAGTACTTC. Protein sequence: CASRRDSPYEQYF.